These 17 T cell receptor beta chains came from one sample sequenced in a study of blood T cells in healthy people across ages (dated by TCRdb to between 2015 and 2016). Library construction relied on 5' RACE. A second PCR of about 6 to 11 cycles was performed with a sample-barcoded 5' primer and a J-beta primer mix. TCRdb trimmed the raw reads at Q25, called clones with MiXCR and kept productive beta chains. Rows are unified per CDR3 protein, each entry keeping the most common DNA and genes. The sample contains some 1,800,000 distinct CDR3 sequences, 39% of them found a single time. Approximately 22% of the sample rests with the top ten. What was sequenced was blood. The source of these receptors is a human donor in good health.

This clonotype was detected once. The chain employs TRBV20-1 and TRBJ2-1; D possibly matches TRBD1 or TRBD2 (6 bases each). In germline, CDR1 is DFQATT, CDR2 SNEGSKA (reference sequence). This CDR3 spans 15 amino acids. V dropped 2 bases and J dropped 2 bases, with 13 bases sitting between them. This CDR3 is CSARRLGGPYNEQFF. The CDR3 DNA reads TGCAGTGCTAGACGACTCGGGGGCCCCTACAATGAGCAGTTCTTC.

The gene calls are TRBV5-6 and TRBJ2-5, with D perhaps matching TRBD1 (5 bases). The CDR3 loop spans 14 amino acids. Germline values: CDR1 SGHDT, CDR2 YYEEEE. V was pared by 6 bases and J by 4 bases, with 16 bases between. The DNA for the CDR3 is TGTGCCAGCACGAAGGGGAAGATTGGAGAGACCCAGTACTTC. Translating it yields CASTKGKIGETQYF.

This clonotype came up many times. The V call is TRBV29-1, the J call TRBJ1-1, with D perhaps matching TRBD1 (5 bases). This CDR3 region has 12 residues. V gave up 4 bases and J gave up 1 base, with 7 bases separating them. Germline CDR1 is SQVTM and CDR2 is ANQGSEA. Here the CDR3 DNA reads TGCAGCGTTGTGGGGGGGAACACTGAAGCTTTCTTT. This sequence encodes CSVVGGNTEAFF.

A few counts support this clonotype. J is TRBJ1-1 and V is TRBV2; tentative D call: TRBD1 (5 bases). Germline V CDR1 and CDR2: SNHLY, FYNNEI. With 7 bases removed from V and 2 bases from J, the gap between germline ends came to 17 bases. This CDR3 has 15 amino acids. CDR3 coding DNA: TGTGCCAGCACCCAATGGGGCAGCAGAAACACTGAAGCTTTCTTT. Encoded protein: CASTQWGSRNTEAFF.

The rearrangement links TRBV20-1 to TRBJ1-6; D is possibly TRBD1 (6 bases). This CDR3 is built from 17 residues. Germline V gene data show CDR1 as DFQATT and CDR2 as SNEGSKA (reference sequence). Between the trimmed V and J ends, which lost 3 bases and 0 bases, there was a span of 15 bases. The CDR3 protein is CSARVGGQSSYNSPLHF. The CDR3 DNA sequence: TGCAGTGCTAGGGTCGGAGGACAGAGCTCCTATAATTCACCCCTCCACTTT.

The chain recombines TRBV7-2 with TRBJ2-3; D unclear. The CDR3 is 16 residues long. CDR1 and CDR2 from the germline V gene are SGHTA and FQGNSA. Trimming left V 0 bases short and J 4 bases short, with 14 bases between. In DNA form, the CDR3 reads TGTGCCAGCAGCTTAGCTAGACACCTGAGCGCAGATACGCAGTATTTT. It is translated as CASSLARHLSADTQYF.

The rearrangement links TRBV7-2 to TRBJ1-4; 11 bases are a match to TRBD1. CDR1 is SGHTA, CDR2 FQGNSA, per germline. V shed 4 bases and J 7 bases; nucleotides not matched to a gene: 2. CDR3 size: 14 residues. The CDR3 sequence: CASSWDRGVEKLFF. CDR3 nucleotides: TGTGCCAGCAGCTGGGACAGGGGGGTTGAAAAACTGTTTTTT.

This clonotype was counted between two and nine times. The chain has TRBV4-1 and TRBJ2-7; D might be TRBD1 (6 bases). The germline V gene has CDR1 MGHRA and CDR2 YSYEKL. Trimming removed 5 bases from V and 6 bases from J, with 17 bases in between. This CDR3 is built from 14 residues. DNA for the CDR3: TGCGCCAGCAGCGCGAACAGGGTTTTAGGCGAGCAGTACTTC. It yields the protein CASSANRVLGEQYF.

The chain links TRBV27 to TRBJ1-2; TRBD1 matches at 8 bases. The V segment lost 4 bases and the J segment 7 bases; nucleotides outside the gene matches: 5. The CDR3 contains 13 residues. Germline assignment: CDR1 MNHEY and CDR2 SMNVEV (reference sequence). CDR3 region: CASSSTGGSGYTF. The CDR3 coding sequence is TGTGCCAGCAGTTCAACAGGGGGTAGTGGCTACACCTTC.

The chain couples TRBV7-8 to TRBJ1-2; D unresolved. CDR1 is SGHVS and CDR2 is FQNEAQ in the germline V gene. This CDR3 comprises 18 residues. V lost 5 bases, J lost 5 bases, and 27 bases lay in between. CDR3 bases: TGTGCCAGCAGCCCCCTAAAGCCGGTCGGTTTCGTAGGGTATGGCTACACCTTC. It translates to CASSPLKPVGFVGYGYTF. The full variable domain, in which reference TRBV7-8 and TRBJ1-2 provide the parts outside the CDR3, is GAGVSQSPRYKVAKRGQDVALRCDPISGHVSLFWYQQALGQGPEFLTYFQNEAQLDKSGLPSDRFFAERPEGSVSTLKIQRTQQEDSAVYLCASSPLKPVGFVGYGYTFGSGTRLTVV.

The J gene is TRBJ2-1, the V gene TRBV5-8, with TRBD1 as a possible D gene (5 bases). This CDR3 is 15 amino acids long. V gave up 8 bases and J gave up 7 bases, with 22 bases separating them. The germline V gene has CDR1 SGHTS and CDR2 YDEGEE. CDR3 sequence reads: CASLFRQFGGNEQFF. In nucleotides, the CDR3 is TGTGCCAGTTTGTTTAGACAGTTTGGTGGTAATGAGCAGTTCTTC.

This clonotype has a handful of counts. This rearrangement joins TRBV4-3 to TRBJ1-1, with 7 nucleotides matching TRBD1. The germline gives CDR1 LGHNA, CDR2 YSLEER. V lost 1 base to trimming and J lost 4 bases; unmatched junction nucleotides: 15. This CDR3 is 18 amino acids long. The CDR3 DNA reads as TGCGCCAGCAGCCAAGGTCTAGTCAGAGGGGGCGGGAGCACTGAAGCTTTCTTT. Amino acid sequence: CASSQGLVRGGGSTEAFF.

V gene TRBV7-9 combines with J gene TRBJ2-1; the D gene is possibly TRBD2 (5 bases). The CDR3 has 16 residues. The germline V gene encodes CDR1 SEHNR and CDR2 FQNEAQ (reference sequence). Trimming took off 1 base at V and 4 bases at J, with 14 bases between the two ends. The CDR3 sequence is CASSLGQFRGYNEQFF. Here the CDR3 DNA reads TGTGCCAGCAGCTTAGGTCAGTTCCGCGGGTACAATGAGCAGTTCTTC.

The chain is built from TRBV20-1 and TRBJ1-2, with D possibly matching TRBD1 (5 bases). The CDR3 sequence is 12 residues long. Germline V gives CDR1 DFQATT, CDR2 SNEGSKA (reference sequence). Trimming left V 2 bases short and J 8 bases short, with 12 bases between. CDR3 sequence reads: CSARRTMGGYTF. In DNA, the CDR3 is TGCAGTGCTAGACGGACAATGGGGGGCTACACCTTC.

The chain combines TRBV27 with TRBJ1-2; D uncertain. The CDR3 sequence is 13 residues long. Germline V gene data show CDR1 as MNHEY and CDR2 as SMNVEV (reference sequence). Trimming left V 6 bases short and J 7 bases short, with 15 bases between. The CDR3 sequence: CASSPSGRTGYTF. The CDR3 coding sequence is TGTGCCAGCAGCCCTTCTGGTCGGACTGGCTACACCTTC.

This clonotype turned up a few times. This chain connects TRBV11-2 to TRBJ2-1; 9 positions match TRBD2. Germline trimming cut 3 bases from V and 4 bases from J; bases unmatched to any gene: 7. Germline-derived CDR1 and CDR2 are SGHAT and FQNNGV. The CDR3 contains 16 residues. CDR3 nucleotides: TGTGCCAGCAGCTTCAGGCGGGGGGGCGTTTACAATGAGCAGTTCTTC. Amino acid sequence: CASSFRRGGVYNEQFF.

This clonotype was detected a few times. This chain uses TRBV29-1 with TRBJ2-3; no firm D call. This CDR3 is 13 amino acids long. Germline V gene lookup returns CDR1 SQVTM and CDR2 ANQGSEA. Trimming shortened V by 4 bases and J by 1 base, and 9 bases separated the two germline ends. The CDR3 spells CSVGPQGTDTQYF. In DNA form, the CDR3 reads TGCAGCGTTGGGCCCCAGGGCACAGATACGCAGTATTTT.